Below are 8 T cell receptor beta chains sequenced from a single sample in a study of blood T cell repertoires in COVID-19. Assay used: immunoSEQ multiplex PCR; TCRdb lists only in-frame clones, some missing. In the table there are about 160,000 clones, around 84% of which are singletons. The specimen sequenced was peripheral blood. These receptors all stem from a woman at least 80 years old with acute or convalescent COVID-19.

This clone showed up just once. The chain carries TRBV10-3 and TRBJ2-1, with TRBD2 matching 9 bases. This CDR3 is built from 16 residues. V trimming: 0 bases; J trimming: 7 bases; junction bases outside the gene matches: 7. The V gene's germline CDR1 is ENHRY and CDR2 SYGVKD. The CDR3 bases are TGTGCCATCAGTGAGTCGGGCGCTAGCGGGGTAAATGAGCAGTTCTTC. Translated: CAISESGASGVNEQFF.

With regard to this clone: The DNA is left out, because the CDR3 cannot be placed on it with certainty; the CDR3 is given as TCRdb lists it. J is TRBJ2-5 and V is TRBV10-3; the D call TRBD2 from the table was never checked on the DNA. The CDR3 spans 14 residues, counting both ends. Germline V CDR1 and CDR2: ENHRY, SYGVKD. Here the CDR3 reads CAIRDFRGQETQYF.

The CDR3 loop reads CASSSKTANYGYTF. The DNA of the CDR3 is TGTGCCAGCAGCTCAAAGACAGCTAACTATGGCTACACCTTC. The rearrangement uses TRBV13 and TRBJ1-2; tentative D call: TRBD1 (5 bases). Trimming left V 4 bases short and J 0 bases short, with 9 bases between. The CDR3 is made up of 14 amino acids. The germline gives CDR1 PRHDT, CDR2 FYEKMQ (reference sequence).

This clone was picked up one time. CDR3 amino acids: CASSPGQGETQYF. Written as DNA, the CDR3 is TGTGCCAGCAGCCCAGGACAGGGAGAGACCCAGTACTTC. V and J are TRBV3-1 (or the pseudogene TRBV3-2) and TRBJ2-5; 8 bases fit TRBD1. Germline-derived CDR1 and CDR2 are LGHDT and YNNKEL (reference sequence). This CDR3 is 13 amino acids long. V trimming: 4 bases; J trimming: 4 bases; junction bases outside the gene matches: 2.

This chain uses TRBV29-1 with TRBJ1-1; D gene ambiguous. The CDR3 loop spans 12 amino acids. Germline V lookup: CDR1 SQVTM, CDR2 ANQGSEA. V was shortened by 0 bases and J by 11 bases, with 13 bases between the two germline ends. CDR3: CSVEDRRVKAFF. In DNA form, the CDR3 reads TGCAGCGTTGAAGATCGGAGGGTAAAGGCTTTCTTT.

This clone was seen only once. The rearrangement uses TRBV14 and TRBJ2-7; maybe TRBD2 (5 bases). This CDR3 has 15 amino acids. With 0 bases removed from V and 3 bases from J, the gap between germline ends came to 12 bases. CDR1 is SGHDN, CDR2 FVKESK, per germline. DNA of the CDR3: TGTGCCAGCAGCCAAGATTTAGCGAGAGTCTACGAGCAGTACTTC. The encoded protein is CASSQDLARVYEQYF.

The chain is built from TRBV19 and TRBJ1-1; tentative D call: TRBD1 (5 bases). The CDR3 spans 14 residues. Germline-derived CDR1 and CDR2 are LNHDA and SQIVND (reference sequence). Trimming took off 7 bases at V and 0 bases at J, with 12 bases between the two ends. The CDR3, as DNA: TGTGCCAGTAATTTGGGGGGATTGAACACTGAAGCTTTCTTT. The encoded protein is CASNLGGLNTEAFF.

The rearrangement links TRBV19 to TRBJ1-5, with TRBD1 identical over 9 bases. The CDR3 length is 15 residues. CDR1 is LNHDA, CDR2 SQIVND, per germline (reference sequence). Germline trimming cut 4 bases from V and 2 bases from J; bases unmatched to any gene: 3. The CDR3 DNA follows: TGTGCCAGTAGTAGAGGGACAGGGCGCAATCAGCCCCAGCATTTT. This gives the protein CASSRGTGRNQPQHF.